The clone carrying this TCR beta chain appeared once. Its specificity is unknown. The protocol was immunoSEQ multiplex PCR, while the TCRdb copy is restricted to in-frame clones and leaves out a portion. The sample contains approximately 1,000,000 clones, approximately 75% of which appear only once. This record comes from a study of shared clonotypes between healthy human individuals. For the study at large: The study used three CD4 naive, three CD4 memory, two CD8 naive and one CD8 memory plate per donor. Study-level results: Sampling involved blood alone; tissue repertoires likely differ. It was observed that roughly 5.5% of naive CD4 clonotypes were shared across several donors.

The CDR3 consists of 16 residues. Germline V gene sequence: CDR1 MNHEY, CDR2 SMNVEV (reference sequence). The J segment lost 4 bases and the V segment lost 5 bases, leaving 13 bases of the junction unmatched. This clonotype originated in a man aged 18 to 30 in good health. Some clones in this sample may be carry-over from other donors' samples. The sequenced sample was memory CD4+ T cells from PBMCs. The subset denotes: CD45RA-negative fraction. The chain couples TRBV27 to TRBJ2-7; 8 nucleotides line up with TRBD1. The CDR3 protein is CASSLNPGTGLYEQYF. CDR3 nucleotide sequence: TGTGCCAGCAGTCTAAACCCCGGGACAGGACTGTACGAGCAGTACTTC.